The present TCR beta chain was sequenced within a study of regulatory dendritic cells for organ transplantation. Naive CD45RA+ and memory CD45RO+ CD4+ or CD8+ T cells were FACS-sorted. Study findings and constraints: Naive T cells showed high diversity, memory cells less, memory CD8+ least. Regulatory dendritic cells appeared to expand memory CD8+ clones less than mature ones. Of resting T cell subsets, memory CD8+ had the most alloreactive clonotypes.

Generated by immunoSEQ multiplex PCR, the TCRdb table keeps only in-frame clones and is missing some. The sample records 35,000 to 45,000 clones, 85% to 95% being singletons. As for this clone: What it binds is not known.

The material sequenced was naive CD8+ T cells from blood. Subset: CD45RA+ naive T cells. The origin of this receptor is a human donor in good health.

The CDR3 DNA reads as TGTGCCAGCAGTGCACGACAGGGCAATCAGCCCCAGCATTTT. This codes for CASSARQGNQPQHF. V usage is TRBV28 and J usage is TRBJ1-5, with D perhaps matching TRBD1 (6 bases). Trimming removed 5 bases at V and 2 bases at J, with 10 bases between. The CDR3 runs to 14 residues. Germline V gene data show CDR1 as MDHEN and CDR2 as SYDVKM.